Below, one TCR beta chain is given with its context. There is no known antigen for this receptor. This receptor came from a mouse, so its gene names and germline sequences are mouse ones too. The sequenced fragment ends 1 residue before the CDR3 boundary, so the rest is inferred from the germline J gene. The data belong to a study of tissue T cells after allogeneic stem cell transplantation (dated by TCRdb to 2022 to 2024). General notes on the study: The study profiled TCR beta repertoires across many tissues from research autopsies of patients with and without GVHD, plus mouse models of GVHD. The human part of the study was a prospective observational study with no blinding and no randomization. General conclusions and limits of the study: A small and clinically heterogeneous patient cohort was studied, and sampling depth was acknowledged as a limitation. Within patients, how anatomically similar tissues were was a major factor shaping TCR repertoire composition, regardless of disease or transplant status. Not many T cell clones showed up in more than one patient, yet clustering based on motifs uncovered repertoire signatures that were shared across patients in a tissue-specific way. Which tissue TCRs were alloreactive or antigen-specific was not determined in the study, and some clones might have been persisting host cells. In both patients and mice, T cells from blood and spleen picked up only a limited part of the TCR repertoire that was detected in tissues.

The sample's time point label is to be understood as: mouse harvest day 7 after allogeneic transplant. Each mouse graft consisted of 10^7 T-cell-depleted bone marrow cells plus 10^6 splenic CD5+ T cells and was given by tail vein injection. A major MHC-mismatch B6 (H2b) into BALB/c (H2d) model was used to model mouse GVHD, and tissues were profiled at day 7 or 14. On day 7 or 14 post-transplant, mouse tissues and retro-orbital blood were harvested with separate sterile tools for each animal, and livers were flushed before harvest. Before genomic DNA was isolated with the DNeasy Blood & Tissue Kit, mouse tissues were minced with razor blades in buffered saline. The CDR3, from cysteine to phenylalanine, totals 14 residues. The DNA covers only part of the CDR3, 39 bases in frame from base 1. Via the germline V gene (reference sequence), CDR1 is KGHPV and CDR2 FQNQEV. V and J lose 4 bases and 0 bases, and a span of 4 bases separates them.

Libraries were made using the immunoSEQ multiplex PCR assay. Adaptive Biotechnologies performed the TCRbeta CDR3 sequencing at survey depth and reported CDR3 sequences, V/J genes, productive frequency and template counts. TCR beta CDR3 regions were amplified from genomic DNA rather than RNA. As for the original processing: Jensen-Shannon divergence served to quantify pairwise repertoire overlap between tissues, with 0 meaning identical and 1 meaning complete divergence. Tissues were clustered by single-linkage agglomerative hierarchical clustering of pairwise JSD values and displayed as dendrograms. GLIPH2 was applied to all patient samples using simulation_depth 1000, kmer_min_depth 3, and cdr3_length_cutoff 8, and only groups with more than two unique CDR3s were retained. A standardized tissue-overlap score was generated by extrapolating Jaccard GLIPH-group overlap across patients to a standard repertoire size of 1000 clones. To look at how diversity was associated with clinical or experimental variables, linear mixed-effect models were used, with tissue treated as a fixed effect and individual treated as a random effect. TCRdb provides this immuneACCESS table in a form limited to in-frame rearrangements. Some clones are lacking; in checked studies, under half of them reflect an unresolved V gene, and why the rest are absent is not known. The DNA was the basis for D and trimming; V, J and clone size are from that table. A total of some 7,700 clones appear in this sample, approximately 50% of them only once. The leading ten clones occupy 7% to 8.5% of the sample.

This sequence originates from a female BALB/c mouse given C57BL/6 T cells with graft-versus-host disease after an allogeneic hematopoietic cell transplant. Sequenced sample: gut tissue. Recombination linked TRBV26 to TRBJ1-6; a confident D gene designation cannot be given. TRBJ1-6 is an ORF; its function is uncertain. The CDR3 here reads CASSQNSYNSPLYF. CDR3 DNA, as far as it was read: TGTGCCAGCAGTCAAAATTCCTATAATTCGCCCCTCTAC.